Here is one TCR beta chain with its context. The count of this clone is one. Its specific antigen is unknown. No clone much larger than this one lies a single base away; base qualities are absent. The CDR3 contains 14 residues, cysteine and phenylalanine counted. Left in the record is the CDR3 DNA by itself, 42 bases read in frame from the first base. V trim: 4 bases; J trim: 1 base; unmatched bases: 1. From a lookup of the germline V gene, CDR1 and CDR2 are SGHRS and YFSETQ. TCR CDR3 regions were amplified from genomic DNA by multiplex PCR using the deep immunoSEQ assay. Extracted genomic DNA from each cell subset was distributed evenly across all wells of several immunoSEQ 96-well plates, and each plate was treated as a replicate. For sorted subsets, roughly 200 ng of genomic DNA, equivalent to around 31,000 T cell genomes, went into each replicate PCR. The purified libraries were quantified using a Qubit 3.0 fluorometer, sized with a Bioanalyzer 2100, and then quantified again using the KAPA Library Quantification kit. Every immunoSEQ 96-well plate was sequenced on a dedicated single-read 150-cycle Illumina NextSeq 550 flow cell. In the authors' own workflow: The immunoSEQ output contained only junctional sequences without quality scores, so filtering could not match that applied to full-length reads. Sequences were annotated with PyIR, a Python wrapper for IgBLAST v1.9, using IMGT germline references to assign V/J genes and CDR3. Reads were removed for weak V/J assignments (E-value above 1e-6), missing CDR3, stop codons, out-of-frame junctions, or ambiguous translated residues. V3J clonotypes were defined as sequences sharing the same inferred V gene, J gene, and CDR3 amino acid sequence. The percentage overlap between two repertoires was calculated by dividing the number of shared unique clonotypes by the size of the smaller repertoire. Three approaches were used to assess repertoire richness: RTK rarefaction, the Chao1 estimator, and Recon v2.1 estimates of unobserved clonotypes. For all TCRbeta clonotypes obtained by the gDNA method from a few donors, generation probabilities were computed with OLGA. TCRdb took over this immuneACCESS table, retaining in-frame rearrangements with V and J assigned. Such tables are incomplete; in checked studies, under half of the missing clones stem from an unresolved V gene, and the remainder is unexplained. The V and J calls and clone size come from that table; D and trimming were worked out from the DNA. The sample table holds roughly 850,000 clones, of which 96% were seen once. The ten largest clones represent less than 0.25% of the sample.

The data derive from a study of shared clonotypes between healthy human individuals (TCRdb year 2020). With respect to the entire study: The cohort included three men and a couple of women between 18 and 49 years of age. For each donor, CD4 naive and CD4 memory were each run on three plates, CD8 naive on two plates, and CD8 memory on one plate. To estimate repertoire size and how much clonotypes are shared between individuals, the study performed deep sequencing of blood TCR repertoires from about five healthy adults. Libraries were prepared and TCR repertoires were sequenced by different laboratories using diverse techniques, in order to increase sequencing depth and limit assay-specific biases. Per donor, leukapheresis produced somewhere between about 0.9 and 9 billion PBMCs. Study-wide conclusions, independent of this receptor: Sampling was limited to blood, and TCR repertoires in tissue likely differ from TCR repertoires in blood. When a few donors were compared, the shared fraction of clonotypes was about 5.5% for naive CD4, around 4% for naive CD8, more than 2% for memory CD4, and under 0.5% for memory CD8. Clonotypes shared by all four sorted-subset donors showed higher generation probabilities than non-shared clonotypes. Estimated clonotype richness was generally larger for naive than for memory subsets. The small number of donors limited the genetic and exposure-history diversity represented. Pairwise subsampling led to the expectation that sequencing depth would affect the degree of clonotype sharing among donors. Rarefaction of sorted-subset datasets indicated incomplete sequencing despite the large sequencing depth.

CD8 naive samples were obtained by positive selection for CCR7 among CD45RO-negative cells, yielding a CD45RA+CCR7+ population from which TemRA cells were excluded. Healthy HIV-negative adults with no recently reported acute infections or vaccinations were included as donors. All donors were Caucasian adults living in Nashville, Tennessee, USA. After blood collection by leukapheresis, PBMCs were isolated using Ficoll-Histopaque density gradient centrifugation and then cryopreserved in the vapor phase of liquid nitrogen. Analytical flow cytometry was used to check the purity and quantity of every magnetically sorted T cell population. From each sorted fraction, genomic DNA was isolated and quantified by UV absorbance on a Nanodrop 2000c.

The sequence links TRBV5-1 to TRBJ2-2; TRBD2 lines up with 7 middle nucleotides. Source material: naive CD8+ T cells sorted from blood. Per the publication, the cell subset or site label means: CD45RA+CCR7+. The receptor comes from a man aged 30 to 45 in good health. The CDR3 region: CASSERGNTGELFF. The DNA is TGCGCCAGCAGCGAGCGGGGGAACACCGGGGAGCTGTTTTTT.